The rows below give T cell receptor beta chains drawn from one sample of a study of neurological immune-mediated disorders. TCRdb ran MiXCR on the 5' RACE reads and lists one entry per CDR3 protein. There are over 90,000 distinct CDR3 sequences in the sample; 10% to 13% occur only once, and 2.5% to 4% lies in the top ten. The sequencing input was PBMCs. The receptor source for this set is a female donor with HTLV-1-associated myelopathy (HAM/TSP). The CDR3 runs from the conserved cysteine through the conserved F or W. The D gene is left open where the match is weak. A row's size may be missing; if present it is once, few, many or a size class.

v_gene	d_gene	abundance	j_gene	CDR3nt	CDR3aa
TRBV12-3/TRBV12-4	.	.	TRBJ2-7	TGTGCCAGCAGTTTATTCGGCCAATACCCCGAGCAGTACTTC	CASSLFGQYPEQYF
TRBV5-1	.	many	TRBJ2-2	TGCGCCAGCAGCTTGACACTGAGGGGCGGGGAGCTGTTTTTT	CASSLTLRGGELFF
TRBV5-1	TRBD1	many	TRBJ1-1	TGCGCCAGCAGCTTGAGACCCTCCGGGACAGGAAACACTGAAGCTTTCTTT	CASSLRPSGTGNTEAFF
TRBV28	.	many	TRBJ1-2	TGTGCCAGCCGCTGGGGGGGGTATGACTATGGCTACACCTTC	CASRWGGYDYGYTF
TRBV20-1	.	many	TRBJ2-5	TGCAGTGCTAGAGACCATTGGCAGGGCCTCCAAGAGACCCAGTACTTC	CSARDHWQGLQETQYF
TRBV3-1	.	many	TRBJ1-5	TGTGCCAGCAGCCCAGAGACCGACAGGAATCAGCCCCAGCATTTT	CASSPETDRNQPQHF
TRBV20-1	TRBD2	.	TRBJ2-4	TGCAGTGCTCACCCGGGACTAGCGGGGGCCCGTCCGCACTTC	CSAHPGLAGARPHF
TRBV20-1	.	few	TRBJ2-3	TGCAGTGGTTACAGGCGCAGCACAGATACGCAGTATTTT	CSGYRRSTDTQYF
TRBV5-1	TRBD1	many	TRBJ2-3	TGCGCCAGCAGCGAGGGGACAGCTAGCACAGATACGCAGTATTTT	CASSEGTASTDTQYF
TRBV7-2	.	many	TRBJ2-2	TGTGCCAGCAGCTTAGGGGCTTCGAACACCGGGGAGCTGTTTTTT	CASSLGASNTGELFF
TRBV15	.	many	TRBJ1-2	TGTGCCACCAGCAGAGATCGCGGAGTCCCGAATTATGGCTACACCTTC	CATSRDRGVPNYGYTF
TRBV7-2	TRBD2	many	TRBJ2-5	TGTGCCAGCAGCTTCCAGCGGGGGGGCCAGGAGACCCAGTACTTC	CASSFQRGGQETQYF
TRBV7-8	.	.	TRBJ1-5	TGTGCCAGCAGCTTAGAGGGGGGGATTAATTATAGCAATCAGCCCCAGCATTTT	CASSLEGGINYSNQPQHF
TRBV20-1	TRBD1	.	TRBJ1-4	TGCAGTGCTTCCGGGACAGTTAATGAAAAACTGTTTTTT	CSASGTVNEKLFF
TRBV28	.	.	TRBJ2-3	TGTGCCAGCAGACTACATGGCCCAGATACGCAGTATTTT	CASRLHGPDTQYF
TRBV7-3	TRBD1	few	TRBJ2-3	TGTGCCAGCAGCTTACGCGGGACAGGAAGCACAGATACGCAGTATTTT	CASSLRGTGSTDTQYF
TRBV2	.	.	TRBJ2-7	TGTGCCAGCTTGATAGGGGGTACTTACAATGAGCAGTACTTC	CASLIGGTYNEQYF
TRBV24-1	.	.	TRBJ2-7	TGTGCCACCAGTGGTGGCGGAGACTACGAGCAGTACTTC	CATSGGGDYEQYF
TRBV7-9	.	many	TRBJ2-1	TGTGCCAGCAGTATTTCCGACACAGGGAGAGGGTACAATGAGCAGTTCTTC	CASSISDTGRGYNEQFF
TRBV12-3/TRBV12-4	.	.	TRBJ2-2	TGTGCCAGCAGCTCTTACGGCAGGGAGGTGACCGGGGAGCTGTTTTTT	CASSSYGREVTGELFF